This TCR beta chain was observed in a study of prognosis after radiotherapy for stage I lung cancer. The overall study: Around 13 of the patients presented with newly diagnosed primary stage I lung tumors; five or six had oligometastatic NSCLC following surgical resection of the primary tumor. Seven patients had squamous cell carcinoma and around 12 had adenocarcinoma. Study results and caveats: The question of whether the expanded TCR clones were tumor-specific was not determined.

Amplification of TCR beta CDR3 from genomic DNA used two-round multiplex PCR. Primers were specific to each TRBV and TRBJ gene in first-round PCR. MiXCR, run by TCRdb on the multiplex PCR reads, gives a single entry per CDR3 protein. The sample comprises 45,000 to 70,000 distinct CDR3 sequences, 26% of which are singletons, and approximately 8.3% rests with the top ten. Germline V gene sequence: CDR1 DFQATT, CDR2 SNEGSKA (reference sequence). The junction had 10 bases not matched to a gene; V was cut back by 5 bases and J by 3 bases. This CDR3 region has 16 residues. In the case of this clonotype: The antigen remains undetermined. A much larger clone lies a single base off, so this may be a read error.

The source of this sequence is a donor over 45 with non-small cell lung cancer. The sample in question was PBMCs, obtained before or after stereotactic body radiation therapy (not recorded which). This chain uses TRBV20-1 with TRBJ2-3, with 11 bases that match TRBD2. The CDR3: CSASRIAGGPTDTQYF. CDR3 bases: TGCAGTGCTTCCCGAATAGCGGGGGGGCCGACAGATACGCAGTATTTT.